This paragraph reports one T cell receptor beta chain. This entry belongs to a study of cytomegalovirus exposure and HLA in healthy donors. Trimming left V 1 base short and J 2 bases short, with 12 bases between. CDR3 length equals 16 residues. Germline loops: CDR1 MNHEY, CDR2 SMNVEV (reference sequence). The assay was immunoSEQ multiplex PCR, and TCRdb's table has in-frame clones only and misses some. The table includes tens of thousands of clones, 95% to 97% detected once. The chain couples TRBV27 to TRBJ2-1, with TRBD2 as a possible D gene (6 bases). The sequence came from a young man in good health and CMV-seronegative. Sequencing was carried out using PBMCs. CDR3 nucleotides: TGTGCCAGCAGTTTATTGGAGGGGCGACCCTACAATGAGCAGTTCTTC. Protein product: CASSLLEGRPYNEQFF.